The present T cell receptor (beta chain) was sequenced within a study of T-cell memory formation after mild COVID-19. This clonotype came up a few times. The antigen is not known. TCRdb fed the 5' RACE reads into MiXCR, producing one record per CDR3 protein. Among more than 55,000 distinct CDR3 sequences listed, more than 8% were seen once. Study-wide results and caveats: Later expanders leaned CD4+, whereas clones that contracted between day 15 and 85 were balanced CD4/CD8. CD4+ contracting clones were mainly CM and EM; CD8+ ones, EMRA.

Trimming took 3 bases from V and 0 from J; bases not matched to a gene: 7. The CDR3 loop spans 16 amino acids. CDR1 and CDR2 from the germline V gene are SNHLY and FYNNEI. The chain couples TRBV2 to TRBJ2-5, with 7 positions matching TRBD2. This sequence was found in a young man who had mild COVID-19 (a few samples of this study predate the infection). Cell type and time point are not known. Sequencing input: PBMCs or a T cell subset sorted from them (not recorded which). The CDR3 nucleotides read TGTGCCAGCAGTGATTACCGGGGGGACTACCAAGAGACCCAGTACTTC. Translated: CASSDYRGDYQETQYF.